The source of this TCR beta chain is a study of metastatic and nonmetastatic thyroid tumors. Study-level information: Repertoires of blood and of tissue (tumor or nodule) from malignant and benign thyroid patients were compared. The study, taken as a whole, reports: Malignant thyroid tumors reportedly had TCR beta diversity that was significantly higher than in benign nodules, in blood and tumor.

TCRdb redid the clone calls on the PCR reads using MiXCR. The profile covers roughly 59,000 clones, with 15% to 20% appearing a single time and around 9% taken by the ten largest. The junction had 6 bases not matched to a gene; V was cut back by 6 bases and J by 2 bases. The CDR3 length is 15 residues. Every patient was untreated before thyroid surgery. This clone has a count of ten or more. Antigen specificity is unknown. The V and J genes are TRBV12-3 or TRBV12-4 and TRBJ2-2; 7 bases are a match to TRBD1. The specimen was blood. The source is a male donor with papillary thyroid cancer or a benign thyroid nodule (not recorded which). Some clones in this sample may be carry-over from other donors' samples. As DNA, the CDR3 is TGTGCCAGCAGCCCCGACAGGGCTAACACCGGGGAGCTGTTTTTT. Translation gives CASSPDRANTGELFF.